This T cell receptor beta chain was sequenced for a study of T cell repertoires in cytomegalovirus infection. Looking at the study overall: Public TCR beta signatures were indicative of both CMV infection and a matching HLA type.

TCRdb itself ran the reads through MiXCR, one entry per CDR3 protein. Of 150,000 to 200,000 distinct CDR3 sequences detected, around an eighth appear once; the ten largest clones hold 25% to 30%. The CDR3 extends over 13 amino acids. V was pared by 7 bases and J by 4 bases, with 13 bases between. The clonotype originates from a human donor in good health (CMV status not recorded). Some clones in this sample may be carry-over from other donors' samples. The sequenced sample was PBMCs. The V gene is TRBV12-3 or TRBV12-4, the J gene TRBJ1-1; D is unclear. For the CDR3, the DNA is TGTGCCAGCACAACGGGTCGTTCCACTGAAGCTTTCTTT. Amino acid sequence: CASTTGRSTEAFF.